This T cell receptor (beta chain) appears in the sequencing data of a study of T cells after yellow fever vaccination. Across the whole study: Each low-cell-number fraction was prepared by means of SMART-Seq v4 Ultra Low Input. Findings and caveats of the study: Only a minor proportion of clonotypes was detected across both CD4 and CD8 compartments.

Universal primer sites and UMIs were introduced during 5'RACE template-switching synthesis of TCR cDNA. TCRdb passed the 5' RACE reads through MiXCR, listing each CDR3 protein once. The table records about 340,000 distinct CDR3 sequences, around an eighth of them present only once. In its sample, this clonotype was seen a few times. Its antigen is not identified. Likely a read error: the CDR3 ends without its conserved phenylalanine or tryptophan. Germline values: CDR1 SGHTA, CDR2 FQGNSA. The CDR3 spans 16 residues. Trimming cost V 5 bases and J 1 base, with 15 bases left between them. This chain connects TRBV7-2 to TRBJ2-4; the D is unclear. This TCR was sampled from a man aged 18 to 30 who received the YFV17D yellow fever vaccine. The sequencing used CD4+ T cells sorted from PBMCs, collected 15 days after the yellow fever booster vaccination. CDR3 sequence reads: CASSGSGGEAKNIQYL. DNA for the CDR3: TGTGCCAGCAGCGGTTCGGGTGGCGAGGCCAAAAACATTCAGTACTTA.